This T cell receptor beta chain was identified during a study of blood T cell repertoires in COVID-19. Study summary: Researchers got acute and convalescent COVID-19 samples from the United States, Italy and Spain. PBMCs, B-cell-depleted T cells, or T cells were the source of the cDNA or gDNA that made up the material.

The CDR3 has 19 residues. V lost 5 bases, J lost 6 bases, and 21 bases stayed unmatched. Per germline, CDR1 SEHNR and CDR2 FQNEAQ (reference sequence). Original processing notes: Reference gene primer amplification yielded estimated nucleated cell counts. Repertoires were generated with immunoSEQ multiplex PCR, while TCRdb's copy carries only in-frame clones and drops some. The DNA was the basis for D and trimming; V, J and clone size are from that table. The sample shows fewer than 250,000 clones, about four fifths of them seen only once. Sequencing was performed on peripheral blood. J is TRBJ2-3 and V is TRBV7-9, with 9 bases matching TRBD2. This TCR was recovered from a man aged 60 to 69 with acute or convalescent COVID-19. In nucleotides, the CDR3 is TGTGCCAGCAGCAGGGGGGCACGCCAAGCGGGGGGCCTCCGGGATACGCAGTATTTT. Translating gives CASSRGARQAGGLRDTQYF.